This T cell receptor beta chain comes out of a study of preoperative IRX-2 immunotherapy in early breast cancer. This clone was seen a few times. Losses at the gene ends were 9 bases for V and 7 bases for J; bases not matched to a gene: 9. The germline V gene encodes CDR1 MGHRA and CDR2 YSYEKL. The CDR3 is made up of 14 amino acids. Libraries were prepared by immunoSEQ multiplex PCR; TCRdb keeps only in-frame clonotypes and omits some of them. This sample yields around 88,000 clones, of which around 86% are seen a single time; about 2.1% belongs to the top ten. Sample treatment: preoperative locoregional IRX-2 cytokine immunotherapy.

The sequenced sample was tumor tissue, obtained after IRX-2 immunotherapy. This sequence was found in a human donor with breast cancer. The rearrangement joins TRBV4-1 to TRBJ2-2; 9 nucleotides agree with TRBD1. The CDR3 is CASHQGQGNGELFF. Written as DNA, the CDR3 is TGCGCCAGTCATCAGGGACAGGGTAACGGGGAGCTGTTTTTT.